This T cell receptor (beta chain) was captured in a study of memory CD4+ T cells and cytomegalovirus serostatus. Single viable CD3+CD4+CD8-CD45RO+ cells were sorted as the memory CD4+ T cells. Data came from immunoSEQ multiplex PCR; TCRdb stores just in-frame clones and leaves some out. The sample gives about 56,000 clones, about 80% of which show up once; under 3% is in the top ten. Per germline, CDR1 ENHRY and CDR2 SYGVKD. CDR3 length: 13 amino acids. The trim removed 4 bases at V and 8 bases at J, leaving 4 bases unmatched. This clone appeared once. Sequenced input: memory CD4+ T cells from blood. This TCR was recovered from an adult in good health and CMV-seropositive. This rearrangement joins TRBV10-3 to TRBJ1-4, with 7 bases that match TRBD1. The CDR3 region has the DNA TGTGCCATCAGTGGACCGGACAGGGAAAAACTGTTTTTT. Protein product: CAISGPDREKLFF.